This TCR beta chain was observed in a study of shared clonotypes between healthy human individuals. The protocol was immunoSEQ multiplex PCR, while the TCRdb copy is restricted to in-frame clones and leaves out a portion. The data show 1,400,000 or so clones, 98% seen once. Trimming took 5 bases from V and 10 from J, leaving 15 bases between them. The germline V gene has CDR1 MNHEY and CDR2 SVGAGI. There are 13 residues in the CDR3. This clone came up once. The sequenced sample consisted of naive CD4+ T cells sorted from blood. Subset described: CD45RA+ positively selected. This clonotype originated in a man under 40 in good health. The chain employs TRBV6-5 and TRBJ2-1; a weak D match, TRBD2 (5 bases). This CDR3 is CASSSGLLIEQFF. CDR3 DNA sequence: TGTGCCAGCAGTAGCGGACTCCTCATAGAGCAGTTCTTC.